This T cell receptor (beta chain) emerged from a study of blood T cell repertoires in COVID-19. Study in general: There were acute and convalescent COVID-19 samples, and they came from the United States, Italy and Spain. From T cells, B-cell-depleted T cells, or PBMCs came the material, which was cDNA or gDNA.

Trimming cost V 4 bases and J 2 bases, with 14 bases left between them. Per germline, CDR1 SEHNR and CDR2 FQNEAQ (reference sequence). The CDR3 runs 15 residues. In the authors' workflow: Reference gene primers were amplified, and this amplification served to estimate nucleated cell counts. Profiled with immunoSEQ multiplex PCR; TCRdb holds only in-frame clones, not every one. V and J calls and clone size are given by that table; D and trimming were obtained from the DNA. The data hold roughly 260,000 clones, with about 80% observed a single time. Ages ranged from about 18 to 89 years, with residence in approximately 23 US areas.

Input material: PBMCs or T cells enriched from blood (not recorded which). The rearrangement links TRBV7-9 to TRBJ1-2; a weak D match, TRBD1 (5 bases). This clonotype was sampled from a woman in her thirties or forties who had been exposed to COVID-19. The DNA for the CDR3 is TGTGCCAGCAGCTCTTGGGGCAGCCAAAACTATGGCTACACCTTC. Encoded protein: CASSSWGSQNYGYTF.